This T cell receptor (beta chain) was found in a study of cytomegalovirus exposure and HLA in healthy donors. Participants comprised healthy donors of bone marrow. The PCR contained 60 Vbeta and 13 Jbeta primers. Profiling relied on immunoSEQ multiplex PCR, and the TCRdb table lists in-frame clones only, not all of them. Here the sample spans 120,000 or so clones, over 60% being singletons. To note about this clone: Its antigen is not known.

Study-wide findings and caveats: Sequences of the TCR beta chain were said to predict the HLA-A and HLA-B alleles of most subjects accurately. What was likely a sequencing artifact was a cluster of highly shared sequence variants. A later analysis reportedly found fewer N-insertions in an Asian-associated ancestry cluster than the roughly 670-donor mean.

J was trimmed by 0 bases and V by 5 bases; bases with no gene match: 5. CDR3 size: 16 residues. Germline V gene data show CDR1 as SGHNT and CDR2 as YYREEE (reference sequence). The V gene is TRBV5-4, the J gene TRBJ2-6; 7 nucleotides agree with TRBD1. The TCR comes from a woman aged 60-70 years in good health and CMV-seropositive. Material: PBMCs. As DNA, the CDR3 is TGTGCCAGCAGAACAGGGGACAACTCTGGGGCCAACGTCCTGACTTTC. This translates into CASRTGDNSGANVLTF.